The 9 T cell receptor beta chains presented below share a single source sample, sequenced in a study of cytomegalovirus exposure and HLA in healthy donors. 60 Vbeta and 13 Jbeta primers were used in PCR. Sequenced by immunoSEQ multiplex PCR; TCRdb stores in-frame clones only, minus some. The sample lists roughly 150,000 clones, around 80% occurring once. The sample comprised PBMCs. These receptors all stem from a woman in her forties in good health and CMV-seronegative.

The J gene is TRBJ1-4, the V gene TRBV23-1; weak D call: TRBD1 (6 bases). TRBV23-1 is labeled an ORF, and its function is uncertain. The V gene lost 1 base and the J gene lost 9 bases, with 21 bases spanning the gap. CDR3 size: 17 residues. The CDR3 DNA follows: TGCGCCAGCAGTCAATTTTGGTCCAGGGGTAGAATGAAAAAACTGTTTTTT. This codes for CASSQFWSRGRMKKLFF.

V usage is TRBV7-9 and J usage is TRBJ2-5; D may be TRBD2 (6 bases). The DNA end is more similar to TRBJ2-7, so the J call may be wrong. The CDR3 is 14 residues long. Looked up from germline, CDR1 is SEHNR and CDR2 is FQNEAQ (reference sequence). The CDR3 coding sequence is TGTGCCAGCAGCTTAGTTTTCTCGGGAGACGAGCAGTACTTC. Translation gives CASSLVFSGDEQYF.

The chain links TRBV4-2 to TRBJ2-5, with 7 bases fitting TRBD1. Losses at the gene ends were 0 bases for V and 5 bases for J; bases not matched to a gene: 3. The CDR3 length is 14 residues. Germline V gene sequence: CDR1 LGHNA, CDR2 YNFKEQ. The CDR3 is CASSQDTGVETQYF. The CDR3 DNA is TGTGCCAGCAGCCAAGATACAGGGGTGGAGACCCAGTACTTC.

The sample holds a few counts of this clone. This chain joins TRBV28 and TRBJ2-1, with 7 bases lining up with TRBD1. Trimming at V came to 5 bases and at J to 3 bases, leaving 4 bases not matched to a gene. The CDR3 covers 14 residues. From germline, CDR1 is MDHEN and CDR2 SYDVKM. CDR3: CASSETGIYNEQFF. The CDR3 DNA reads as TGTGCCAGCAGTGAGACAGGGATCTACAATGAGCAGTTCTTC.

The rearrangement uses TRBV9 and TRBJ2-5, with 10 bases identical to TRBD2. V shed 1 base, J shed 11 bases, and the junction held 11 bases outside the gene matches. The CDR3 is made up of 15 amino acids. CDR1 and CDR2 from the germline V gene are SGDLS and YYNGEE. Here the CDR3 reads CASSVKAGGPSEQYF. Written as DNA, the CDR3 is TGTGCCAGCAGCGTAAAAGCGGGGGGGCCTAGTGAGCAGTACTTC. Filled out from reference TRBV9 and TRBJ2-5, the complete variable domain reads DSGVTQTPKHLITATGQRVTLRCSPRSGDLSVYWYQQSLDQGLQFLIQYYNGEERAKGNILERFSAQQFPDLHSELNLSSLELGDSALYFCASSVKAGGPSEQYFGPGTRLLVL.

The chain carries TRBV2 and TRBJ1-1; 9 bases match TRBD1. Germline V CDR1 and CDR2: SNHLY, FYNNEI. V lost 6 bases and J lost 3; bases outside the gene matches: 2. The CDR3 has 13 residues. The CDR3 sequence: CASRGQGHTEAFF. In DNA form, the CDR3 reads TGTGCCAGCAGGGGACAGGGCCACACTGAAGCTTTCTTT.

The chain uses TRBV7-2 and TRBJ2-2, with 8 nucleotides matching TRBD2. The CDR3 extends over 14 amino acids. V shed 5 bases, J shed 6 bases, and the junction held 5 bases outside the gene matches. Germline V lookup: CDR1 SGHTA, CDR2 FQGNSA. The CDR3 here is CASSRDGGAGELFF. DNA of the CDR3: TGTGCCAGCAGCCGGGACGGGGGGGCCGGGGAGCTGTTTTTT.

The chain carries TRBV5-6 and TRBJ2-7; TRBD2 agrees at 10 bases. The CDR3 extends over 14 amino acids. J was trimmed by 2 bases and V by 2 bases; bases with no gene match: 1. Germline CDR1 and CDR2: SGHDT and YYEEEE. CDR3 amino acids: CASSFLAGAYEQYF. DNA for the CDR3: TGTGCCAGCAGCTTTCTAGCGGGGGCCTACGAGCAGTACTTC.

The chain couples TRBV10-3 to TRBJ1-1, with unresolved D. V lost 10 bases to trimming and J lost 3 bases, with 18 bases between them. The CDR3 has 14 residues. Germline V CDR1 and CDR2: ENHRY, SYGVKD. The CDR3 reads CATLAGLRDTEAFF. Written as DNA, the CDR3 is TGTGCCACGCTAGCCGGGCTTCGCGACACTGAAGCTTTCTTT.